The rows below give T cell receptor beta chains drawn from one sample of a study of blood T cell repertoires in COVID-19. This table comes from immunoSEQ multiplex PCR, and its TCRdb copy is limited to in-frame clones, with some not included. The sample holds hundreds of thousands of clones, 80% to 90% seen once. Sequences were obtained from PBMCs or T cells enriched from blood (not recorded which). These receptors came from a man under 40 who had recovered from COVID-19. The conserved cysteine and the conserved F or W are not part of the CDR3 here.

j_call | v_call | cdr3_aa
TRBJ2-2 | TRBV29-1 | SALGTGRTGELF
TRBJ2-3 | TRBV10-3 | AISGTKGLAGTDTQY
TRBJ2-1 | TRBV28 | ASSLFLAGGREQF
TRBJ2-1 | TRBV11-3 | ASSTGGSYNEQF
TRBJ2-4 | TRBV4-1 | ASSLGQGWDIQY
TRBJ1-4 | TRBV12-5 | ASGPRVGSEKLF
TRBJ2-7 | TRBV7-2 | ASSFSSSAYEQY
TRBJ2-5 | TRBV9 | ASSGTTGQGARETQY
TRBJ1-1 | TRBV30 | AWSALGGGTEAF
TRBJ2-3 | TRBV7-2 | ASSLGLAGDTQY
TRBJ2-1 | TRBV10-3 | AISPTSGEYNEQF
TRBJ2-5 | TRBV6-5 | ASSYSVTSGFETQY
TRBJ2-7 | TRBV10-2 | ASSESKGTSGEGEQY
TRBJ1-2 | TRBV28 | ASSLSGEIHGYT
TRBJ2-1 | TRBV21-1 | ASSKCRTDDNEQF
TRBJ1-3 | TRBV28 | ASSLRQGFIISSGNTIY
TRBJ2-7 | TRBV7-9 | ASSLGGLVEEQY
TRBJ2-1 | TRBV19 | ASSIGTGGYSEQF
TRBJ1-5 | TRBV28 | ASDGADQPQH
TRBJ2-1 | TRBV6-5 | ASGWEGLNEQF
TRBJ1-6 | TRBV3-1/TRBV3-2 | ASSQDLQWNSPLH
TRBJ1-3 | TRBV11-3 | ASSSAGGSSGNTIY
TRBJ1-3 | TRBV12-3/TRBV12-4 | ASRQGSGNTIY
TRBJ2-1 | TRBV4-1 | ASSQDSLTAYNEQF
TRBJ1-5 | TRBV15 | ATRGTGAGDQPQH
TRBJ1-6 | TRBV28 | ASSSGDSPLH
TRBJ2-2 | TRBV5-1 | ASSLILANTGELF
TRBJ1-4 | TRBV28 | ASGRNRGATNEKLF
TRBJ2-5 | TRBV5-1 | ASSNPTVETQY
TRBJ1-4 | TRBV15 | ATSSARQGGGEKLF
TRBJ1-2 | TRBV12-3/TRBV12-4 | ASRTHRLRGYT
TRBJ1-1 | TRBV19 | ASSLFPQIRDSYMNTEAF
TRBJ2-2 | TRBV6-4 | ASSEGLAGNTGELF
TRBJ2-7 | TRBV6-1 | ASSDYGAYEQY
TRBJ2-7 | TRBV2 | ASSVRRTSGEQY
TRBJ2-1 | TRBV6-5 | ANQTNSYNEQF
TRBJ2-1 | TRBV18 | ASSPPGGTEYTNEQF
TRBJ2-7 | TRBV4-1 | ASSQSGSSYEQY
TRBJ1-4 | TRBV25-1 | ASSVQPGNGAEKLF
TRBJ2-4 | TRBV11-2 | ASSHGQGVLAKNIQY
TRBJ1-5 | TRBV28 | ASSFRGTRNPQH
TRBJ1-2 | TRBV7-9 | ASSRGNYGYT
TRBJ2-3 | TRBV1 | TSNPPSGLGTDTQY
TRBJ2-2 | TRBV28 | ASRLAGGAGELF
TRBJ2-7 | TRBV28 | ASTEQGVAYEQY
TRBJ1-1 | TRBV28 | ASRLRTGRGTEAF
TRBJ2-2 | TRBV7-9 | ASSLWQGIGGELF
TRBJ2-1 | TRBV9 | ASSTTSHYWDEQF
TRBJ1-2 | TRBV6-1 | ASSELYGVGGGYGYT
TRBJ2-7 | TRBV12-5 | ASKTSSYEQY
TRBJ2-7 | TRBV28 | ASTGTSTHEQY